These 25 T cell receptor beta chains share one sample of origin, sequenced in a study of blood T cell repertoires in COVID-19. Measured with immunoSEQ multiplex PCR; TCRdb has only the in-frame clones, and not every one. Here the sample spans about 190,000 clones, 90% being singletons. Sequenced: peripheral blood. These TCRs come from a man aged 45 to 65 with acute or convalescent COVID-19.

This chain uses TRBV19 with TRBJ2-7; D is perhaps TRBD2 (7 bases). Trimming shortened V by 5 bases and J by 3 bases, and 17 bases separated the two germline ends. The CDR3 is 15 residues long. Germline V gives CDR1 LNHDA, CDR2 SQIVND (reference sequence). The CDR3 coding sequence is TGTGCCAGTAGTTTCGGACTAGGGGGAATCTACGAGCAGTACTTC. As protein: CASSFGLGGIYEQYF.

This chain connects TRBV3-1 (or the pseudogene TRBV3-2) to TRBJ2-5, with D tentatively TRBD2 (5 bases). This CDR3 contains 16 residues. The germline CDR1 and CDR2 sequences are LGHDT and YNNKEL (reference sequence). V was trimmed by 1 base and J by 5 bases, leaving 17 bases between them. The CDR3 loop is CASSQGKASWVETQYF. In nucleotides, the CDR3 is TGTGCCAGCAGCCAAGGAAAGGCTAGCTGGGTGGAGACCCAGTACTTC.

The chain couples TRBV5-1 to TRBJ2-2; 8 bases line up with TRBD2. The CDR3 runs to 16 residues. Germline CDR1 SGHRS, CDR2 YFSETQ. Germline trimming cut 5 bases from V and 6 bases from J; bases unmatched to any gene: 12. The CDR3 region has the DNA TGCGCCAGCAGTCCCGCCGGGACTAGGCTGGCCGGGGAGCTGTTTTTT. Amino acids: CASSPAGTRLAGELFF.

The chain combines TRBV28 with TRBJ1-1; D is ambiguous. In germline, CDR1 is MDHEN, CDR2 SYDVKM. CDR3 length equals 11 residues. The V and J ends lost 8 bases and 4 bases respectively, with 8 bases between them. CDR3 region: CASGGTTEAFF. CDR3 nucleotides: TGTGCCAGCGGAGGCACCACTGAAGCTTTCTTT. Full variable domain (outside the CDR3, taken from reference TRBV28 and TRBJ1-1): DVKVTQSSRYLVKRTGEKVFLECVQDMDHENMFWYRQDPGLGLRLIYFSYDVKMKEKGDIPEGYSVSREKKERFSLILESASTNQTSMYLCASGGTTEAFFGQGTRLTVV.

J is TRBJ1-4 and V is TRBV14; 9 positions agree with TRBD1. V gave up 1 base and J gave up 6 bases; unmatched junction bases: 6. Germline V gene sequence: CDR1 SGHDN, CDR2 FVKESK. CDR3 length: 16 amino acids. DNA for the CDR3: TGTGCCAGCAGCCAAGCTCAGCGACAGGGGGATGAAAAACTGTTTTTT. This gives the protein CASSQAQRQGDEKLFF.

The chain links TRBV2 to TRBJ2-3, with a tentative D call TRBD2 (5 bases). The CDR3 covers 13 residues. Germline V lookup: CDR1 SNHLY, CDR2 FYNNEI. Trimming shortened V by 8 bases and J by 6 bases, and 15 bases separated the two germline ends. In DNA, the CDR3 is TGTGCCAGCGTAGGACTCGACGGGGATACGCAGTATTTT. Its translation is CASVGLDGDTQYF.

In this sample, this clone turned up once. The chain links TRBV28 to TRBJ1-1, with D maybe TRBD1 (6 bases). With 10 bases removed from V and 0 bases from J, the gap between germline ends came to 12 bases. Germline V gene lookup returns CDR1 MDHEN and CDR2 SYDVKM. The CDR3 totals 13 residues. CDR3 sequence (DNA): TGTGCCACCGTGGACAGCATGAACACTGAAGCTTTCTTT. Residues: CATVDSMNTEAFF.

The V and J genes are TRBV7-2 and TRBJ2-3; 12 bases are shared with TRBD2. Per the germline V gene, CDR1 is SGHTA and CDR2 is FQGNSA. V dropped 0 bases and J dropped 4; count of bases not matched to a gene: 8. The CDR3 is made up of 18 amino acids. CDR3 residues: CASSLATSGSHISDTQYF. The CDR3 coding sequence is TGTGCCAGCAGCTTAGCGACTAGCGGGAGTCATATATCAGATACGCAGTATTTT.

The chain joins TRBV25-1 to TRBJ1-4; 7 bases fit TRBD1. The CDR3 sequence is 16 residues long. Germline V gives CDR1 MGHDK, CDR2 SYGVNS. V trimming: 0 bases; J trimming: 3 bases; junction bases outside the gene matches: 4. DNA for the CDR3: TGTGCCAGCAGTGAATACAGGGGGAGTGCTAATGAAAAACTGTTTTTT. Translation: CASSEYRGSANEKLFF.

This chain uses TRBV29-1 with TRBJ1-2, with D possibly being TRBD1 (5 bases). Trimming took off 6 bases at V and 4 bases at J, with 15 bases between the two ends. The CDR3 totals 13 residues. The germline V gene encodes CDR1 SQVTM and CDR2 ANQGSEA. DNA of the CDR3: TGCAGCGTGCGGGACCGAGAATTCTATGGCTACACCTTC. Translated: CSVRDREFYGYTF.

This rearrangement joins TRBV11-2 to TRBJ2-7; possible D gene TRBD2, 6 bases. Trimming left V 3 bases short and J 1 base short, with 7 bases between. CDR3 length: 13 amino acids. Per the germline V gene, CDR1 is SGHAT and CDR2 is FQNNGV. CDR3 DNA: TGTGCCAGCAGCTTTGGAGGGTCCTACGAGCAGTACTTC. Protein sequence: CASSFGGSYEQYF. The full variable domain, its missing parts supplied by reference TRBV11-2 and TRBJ2-7, is EAGVAQSPRYKIIEKRQSVAFWCNPISGHATLYWYQQILGQGPKLLIQFQNNGVVDDSQLPKDRFSAERLKGVDSTLKIQPAKLEDSAVYLCASSFGGSYEQYFGPGTRLTVT.

The chain recombines TRBV19 with TRBJ2-1, with D possibly TRBD1 on 6 matching bases. The CDR3 loop spans 14 amino acids. V lost 3 bases and J lost 4, with 10 bases in between. Germline assignment: CDR1 LNHDA and CDR2 SQIVND (reference sequence). CDR3 sequence (DNA): TGTGCCAGTAGTATCAGGGGCCCATACAATGAGCAGTTCTTC. Its translation: CASSIRGPYNEQFF.

The J gene is TRBJ1-5, the V gene TRBV19; tentative D call: TRBD1 (5 bases). V shed 7 bases and J shed 5 bases, with 21 bases lying between them. CDR1 LNHDA and CDR2 SQIVND come from the germline V gene (reference sequence). The CDR3 consists of 16 residues. The CDR3 is CASMNPWGGEDQPQHF. The DNA for the CDR3 is TGTGCCAGTATGAACCCTTGGGGGGGAGAGGATCAGCCCCAGCATTTT.

J is TRBJ2-1 and V is TRBV4-1; a possible D gene is TRBD2 (6 bases). Germline V lookup: CDR1 MGHRA, CDR2 YSYEKL. This CDR3 region has 16 residues. V was pared by 1 base and J by 4 bases, with 14 bases between. For the CDR3, the DNA is TGCGCCAGCAGCCAAGGGTCGGGACTGGGATACAATGAGCAGTTCTTC. It codes for CASSQGSGLGYNEQFF.

This chain joins TRBV2 and TRBJ2-3; TRBD2 might be the D (5 bases). The V gene lost 8 bases and the J gene lost 4 bases, with 16 bases spanning the gap. The length of the CDR3 is 14 residues. Germline CDR1 reads SNHLY; CDR2 reads FYNNEI. The CDR3 region has the DNA TGTGCCAGCGGGGAGAGGGCAGGTCCAGATACGCAGTATTTT. It codes for CASGERAGPDTQYF.

V gene TRBV10-2 combines with J gene TRBJ2-7; D possibly corresponds to TRBD2 (6 bases). V lost 2 bases to trimming and J lost 7 bases, with 12 bases between them. There are 13 residues in the CDR3. CDR1 is WSHSY and CDR2 is SAAADI in the germline V gene. The CDR3 here is CASSEPRGLEQYV. DNA for the CDR3: TGCGCCAGCAGTGAGCCTCGGGGGTTGGAGCAGTACGTC.

The genes are TRBV5-1 and TRBJ1-5; D may be TRBD1 (5 bases). Trimming stripped 0 bases from V and 5 bases from J, with 6 bases between. CDR3 size: 13 residues. Per germline, CDR1 SGHRS and CDR2 YFSETQ. The CDR3 sequence is CASSLATDQPQHF. The CDR3 region has the DNA TGCGCCAGCAGCTTGGCGACAGATCAGCCCCAGCATTTT.

This chain links TRBV10-3 with TRBJ2-7; 11 bases are a match to TRBD1. J gave up 5 bases and V 10 bases, and 7 bases lay outside the gene matches. This CDR3 is 13 amino acids long. The germline CDR1 and CDR2 sequences are ENHRY and SYGVKD. CDR3 sequence reads: CATQGQGGHEQYF. CDR3 sequence (DNA): TGTGCCACCCAGGGACAGGGGGGCCACGAGCAGTACTTC.

The chain links TRBV15 to TRBJ2-1, with D hard to call. The V gene's germline CDR1 is LNHNV and CDR2 YYDKDF (reference sequence). V was trimmed by 1 base and J by 7 bases, leaving 8 bases between them. The CDR3 is 13 amino acids. The CDR3 region is CATSRGPENEQFF. CDR3 in DNA: TGTGCCACCAGCAGAGGACCGGAGAATGAGCAGTTCTTC. Full variable domain (remainder filled in from reference TRBV15 and TRBJ2-1): DAMVIQNPRYQVTQFGKPVTLSCSQTLNHNVMYWYQQKSSQAPKLLFHYYDKDFNNEADTPDNFQSRRPNTSFCFLDIRSPGLGDTAMYLCATSRGPENEQFFGPGTRLTVL.

To note about this clone: The sample has other DNA sequences that encode this CDR3 too. This rearrangement joins TRBV5-4 to TRBJ1-1, with TRBD1 matching 7 bases. The CDR3 consists of 14 residues. The V gene end was trimmed by 2 bases and the J gene end by 0 bases; junction bases not matched to a gene: 1. From germline, CDR1 is SGHNT and CDR2 YYREEE (reference sequence). As DNA, the CDR3 is TGTGCCAGCAGCTTTGACAGGGTGAACACTGAAGCTTTCTTT. This gives the protein CASSFDRVNTEAFF. Supplemented by reference TRBV5-4 and TRBJ1-1, the full variable domain reads ETGVTQSPTHLIKTRGQQVTLRCSSQSGHNTVSWYQQALGQGPQFIFQYYREEENGRGNFPPRFSGLQFPNYSSELNVNALELDDSALYLCASSFDRVNTEAFFGQGTRLTVV.

The V and J genes are TRBV30 and TRBJ2-7; D is undetermined. With 0 bases removed from V and 6 bases from J, the gap between germline ends came to 9 bases. Germline V gene data show CDR1 as GTSNPN and CDR2 as SVGIG (reference sequence). The CDR3 spans 12 residues. This chain's CDR3 is CAWSVLRPEQYF. The CDR3 DNA follows: TGTGCCTGGAGTGTACTCCGCCCCGAGCAGTACTTC. Supplemented by reference TRBV30 and TRBJ2-7, the full variable domain reads SQTIHQWPATLVQPVGSPLSLECTVEGTSNPNLYWYRQAAGRGLQLLFYSVGIGQISSEVPQNLSASRPQDRQFILSSKKLLLSDSGFYLCAWSVLRPEQYFGPGTRLTVT.

The chain combines TRBV7-3 with TRBJ2-5; D may be TRBD1 (6 bases). The CDR3 contains 15 residues. V was trimmed by 8 bases and J by 2 bases, leaving 18 bases between them. Germline lookup yields CDR1 SGHTA and CDR2 FQGTGA. Here the CDR3 reads CASWDTTGDQETQYF. As DNA, the CDR3 is TGTGCCAGCTGGGATACGACAGGAGATCAAGAGACCCAGTACTTC.

The rearrangement uses TRBV10-3 and TRBJ1-1; TRBD1 aligns across 8 bases. The CDR3 extends over 11 amino acids. V shed 10 bases, J shed 4 bases, and the junction held 2 bases outside the gene matches. Per the germline V gene, CDR1 is ENHRY and CDR2 is SYGVKD. CDR3 region: CATTGATEAFF. DNA for the CDR3: TGTGCCACGACAGGGGCCACTGAAGCTTTCTTT.

The rearrangement joins TRBV27 to TRBJ1-5, with a tentative D call TRBD1 (5 bases). CDR1 MNHEY and CDR2 SMNVEV come from the germline V gene (reference sequence). CDR3 length equals 16 residues. V dropped 3 bases and J dropped 2 bases, with 14 bases sitting between them. The CDR3 DNA is TGTGCCAGCAGTTTCGGGGGGTCTCCCGGCAATCAGCCCCAGCATTTT. It yields the protein CASSFGGSPGNQPQHF.

The chain employs TRBV9 and TRBJ1-1, with D possibly matching TRBD1 (5 bases). The CDR3 extends over 17 amino acids. Germline CDR1 SGDLS, CDR2 YYNGEE. V lost 4 bases and J lost 9, with 28 bases in between. CDR3 coding DNA: TGTGCCAGCAGCCCACAGCCACCTCAGGGAGGCGATTATAAAGCTTTCTTT. Translated: CASSPQPPQGGDYKAFF.